A selection of T cell receptor beta chains follows, all from one sample in a study of cytomegalovirus exposure and HLA in healthy donors. Generated by immunoSEQ multiplex PCR, the TCRdb table keeps only in-frame clones and is missing some. This sample has some 180,000 clones, with around 77% found just once. The source material was PBMCs. The receptors here all came from a woman aged 30 to 39 in good health and CMV-seronegative. CDR3s include the opening cysteine and the closing phenylalanine or tryptophan. The order of the fields is J gene, clone size, V gene, D gene, CDR3 protein, CDR3 DNA. A D gene is named only where the DNA matches it firmly. Expanded clones get a size class; other rows say once, few or many, or leave the size out.

j_gene: TRBJ1-2
abundance: few
v_gene: TRBV30
d_gene: -
CDR3aa: CAWGPPGWRDYGYTF
CDR3nt: TGTGCCTGGGGGCCCCCAGGGTGGCGTGACTATGGCTACACCTTC

j_gene: TRBJ1-1
abundance: -
v_gene: TRBV10-3
d_gene: -
CDR3aa: CADTRQGRNTEAFF
CDR3nt: TGTGCCGATACCCGCCAGGGTAGGAACACTGAAGCTTTCTTT

j_gene: TRBJ1-2
abundance: -
v_gene: TRBV9
d_gene: -
CDR3aa: CASSVRDGEIYGYTF
CDR3nt: TGTGCCAGCAGCGTCCGGGATGGGGAGATCTATGGCTACACCTTC

j_gene: TRBJ1-5
abundance: few
v_gene: TRBV5-8
d_gene: TRBD1
CDR3aa: CASSSRQGYQPQHF
CDR3nt: TGTGCCAGCAGCTCCCGACAGGGGTATCAGCCCCAGCATTTT

j_gene: TRBJ1-2
abundance: once
v_gene: TRBV5-1
d_gene: -
CDR3aa: CASSPSGGSYGYTF
CDR3nt: TGCGCCAGCAGCCCCAGCGGGGGTAGCTATGGCTACACCTTC

j_gene: TRBJ2-7
abundance: -
v_gene: TRBV5-6
d_gene: TRBD2
CDR3aa: CASRKTSGGRIYEQYF
CDR3nt: TGTGCCAGCAGGAAAACTAGCGGGGGGAGGATATACGAGCAGTACTTC

j_gene: TRBJ1-2
abundance: -
v_gene: TRBV25-1
d_gene: -
CDR3aa: CASSELKPNYGYTF
CDR3nt: TGTGCCAGCAGTGAATTAAAGCCGAACTATGGCTACACCTTC

j_gene: TRBJ2-1
abundance: -
v_gene: TRBV6-1
d_gene: -
CDR3aa: CASRLGQGRNEQFF
CDR3nt: TGTGCCAGCAGGCTCGGGCAGGGTAGGAATGAGCAGTTCTTC

j_gene: TRBJ1-2
abundance: few
v_gene: TRBV19
d_gene: TRBD1
CDR3aa: CASSITSGGSGYTF
CDR3nt: TGTGCCAGTAGTATTACCTCAGGGGGGTCGGGCTACACCTTC

j_gene: TRBJ2-2
abundance: -
v_gene: TRBV4-2
d_gene: -
CDR3aa: CASSQERQNAGELFF
CDR3nt: TGTGCCAGCAGCCAAGAAAGACAGAACGCCGGGGAGCTGTTTTTT

j_gene: TRBJ1-1
abundance: -
v_gene: TRBV5-4
d_gene: TRBD1
CDR3aa: CASSFRDRVLNTEAFF
CDR3nt: TGTGCCTCCTCATTTAGGGACAGAGTTTTGAACACTGAAGCTTTCTTT

j_gene: TRBJ2-7
abundance: few
v_gene: TRBV28
d_gene: TRBD1
CDR3aa: CASSTQDRVRTYEQYF
CDR3nt: TGTGCCAGCAGTACCCAGGACAGGGTGCGCACCTACGAGCAGTACTTC

j_gene: TRBJ1-1
abundance: -
v_gene: TRBV18
d_gene: TRBD1
CDR3aa: CASSPTTGASEAFF
CDR3nt: TGTGCCAGCTCACCCACGACAGGGGCTTCTGAAGCTTTCTTT

j_gene: TRBJ1-5
abundance: -
v_gene: TRBV27
d_gene: TRBD1
CDR3aa: CASSSLDRANQPQHF
CDR3nt: TGTGCCAGCAGTTCCTTAGACAGGGCCAATCAGCCCCAGCATTTT

j_gene: TRBJ2-3
abundance: -
v_gene: TRBV19
d_gene: -
CDR3aa: CATLDGGASTDTQYF
CDR3nt: TGTGCCACCCTTGATGGGGGGGCTAGCACAGATACGCAGTATTTT

j_gene: TRBJ2-2
abundance: once
v_gene: TRBV4-1
d_gene: -
CDR3aa: CASSQAGLNTGELFF
CDR3nt: TGCGCCAGCAGCCAAGCTGGGCTTAACACCGGGGAGCTGTTTTTT

j_gene: TRBJ2-1
abundance: -
v_gene: TRBV11-2
d_gene: TRBD1
CDR3aa: CASSWTGGNNEQFF
CDR3nt: TGTGCCAGCAGCTGGACAGGGGGCAACAATGAGCAGTTCTTC

j_gene: TRBJ2-5
abundance: -
v_gene: TRBV2
d_gene: TRBD2
CDR3aa: CATGGVGSETQYF
CDR3nt: TGTGCCACCGGGGGGGTCGGGTCAGAGACCCAGTACTTC

j_gene: TRBJ2-7
abundance: -
v_gene: TRBV2
d_gene: -
CDR3aa: CASSEYRAGEQYF
CDR3nt: TGTGCCAGCAGTGAGTACAGGGCTGGCGAGCAGTACTTC

j_gene: TRBJ2-6
abundance: -
v_gene: TRBV9
d_gene: -
CDR3aa: CASSAPSGANVLTF
CDR3nt: TGTGCCAGCAGCGCGCCGAGTGGGGCCAACGTCCTGACTTTC

j_gene: TRBJ1-5
abundance: -
v_gene: TRBV6-6
d_gene: TRBD1
CDR3aa: CASSPGTGTSNQPQHF
CDR3nt: TGTGCCAGCAGTCCGGGGACAGGGACAAGCAATCAGCCCCAGCATTTT

j_gene: TRBJ2-7
abundance: -
v_gene: TRBV6-5
d_gene: -
CDR3aa: CASRDSGEQYF
CDR3nt: TGTGCCAGCAGAGACTCCGGCGAGCAGTACTTC

j_gene: TRBJ1-2
abundance: few
v_gene: TRBV2
d_gene: -
CDR3aa: CASSEGIQNYGYTF
CDR3nt: TGTGCCAGCAGTGAAGGAATACAGAACTATGGCTACACCTTC

j_gene: TRBJ1-1
abundance: -
v_gene: TRBV6-5
d_gene: TRBD1
CDR3aa: CASSLHGQGDTEAFF
CDR3nt: TGTGCCAGCAGCTTACACGGTCAGGGGGATACTGAAGCTTTCTTT

j_gene: TRBJ1-4
abundance: -
v_gene: TRBV6-1
d_gene: -
CDR3aa: CASSEVRGFEKLFF
CDR3nt: TGTGCCAGCAGTGAAGTCAGGGGTTTCGAAAAACTGTTTTTT

j_gene: TRBJ2-5
abundance: -
v_gene: TRBV9
d_gene: TRBD1
CDR3aa: CASSPYRGSETQYF
CDR3nt: TGTGCCAGCAGCCCCTACAGGGGGAGTGAGACCCAGTACTTC

j_gene: TRBJ2-2
abundance: -
v_gene: TRBV6-1
d_gene: TRBD1
CDR3aa: CASSTGGADTGELFF
CDR3nt: TGTGCCAGCAGCACAGGGGGCGCCGACACCGGGGAGCTGTTTTTT